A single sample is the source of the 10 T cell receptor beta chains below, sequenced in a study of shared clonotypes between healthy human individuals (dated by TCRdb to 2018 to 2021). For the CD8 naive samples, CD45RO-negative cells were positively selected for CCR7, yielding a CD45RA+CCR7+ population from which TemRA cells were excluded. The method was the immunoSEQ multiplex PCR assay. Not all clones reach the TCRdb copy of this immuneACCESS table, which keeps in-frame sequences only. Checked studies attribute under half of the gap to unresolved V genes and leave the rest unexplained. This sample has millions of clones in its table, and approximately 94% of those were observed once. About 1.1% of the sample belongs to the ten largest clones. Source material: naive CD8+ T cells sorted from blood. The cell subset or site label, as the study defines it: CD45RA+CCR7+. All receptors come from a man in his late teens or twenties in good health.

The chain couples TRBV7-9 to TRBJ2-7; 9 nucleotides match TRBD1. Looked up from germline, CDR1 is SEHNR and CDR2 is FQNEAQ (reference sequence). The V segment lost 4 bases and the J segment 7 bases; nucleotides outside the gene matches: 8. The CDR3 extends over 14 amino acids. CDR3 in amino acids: CASSSRTGEGEQYF. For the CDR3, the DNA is TGTGCCAGCAGCTCCCGGACAGGGGAAGGGGAGCAGTACTTC.

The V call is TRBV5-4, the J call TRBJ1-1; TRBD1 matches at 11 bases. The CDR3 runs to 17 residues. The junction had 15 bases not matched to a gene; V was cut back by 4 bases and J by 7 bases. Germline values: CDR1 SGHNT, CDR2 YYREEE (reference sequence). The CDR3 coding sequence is TGTGCCAGCAGCACCGGGACAGGGGGATCCCCTGACCATGAAGCTTTCTTT. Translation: CASSTGTGGSPDHEAFF.

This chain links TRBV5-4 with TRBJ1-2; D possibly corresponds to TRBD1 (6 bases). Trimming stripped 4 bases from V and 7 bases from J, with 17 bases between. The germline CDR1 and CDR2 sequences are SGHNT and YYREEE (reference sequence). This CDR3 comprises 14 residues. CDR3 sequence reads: CASSLPSGGSGYTF. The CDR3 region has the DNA TGTGCCAGCAGCCTCCCGTCCGGGGGCTCTGGCTACACCTTC.

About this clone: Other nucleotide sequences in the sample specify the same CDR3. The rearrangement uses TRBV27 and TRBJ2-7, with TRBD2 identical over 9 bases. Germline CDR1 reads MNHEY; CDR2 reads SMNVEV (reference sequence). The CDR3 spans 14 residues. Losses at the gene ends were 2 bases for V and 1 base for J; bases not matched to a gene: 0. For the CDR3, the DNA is TGTGCCAGCAGTTTAACTAGCGGGTCCTACGAGCAGTACTTC. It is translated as CASSLTSGSYEQYF.

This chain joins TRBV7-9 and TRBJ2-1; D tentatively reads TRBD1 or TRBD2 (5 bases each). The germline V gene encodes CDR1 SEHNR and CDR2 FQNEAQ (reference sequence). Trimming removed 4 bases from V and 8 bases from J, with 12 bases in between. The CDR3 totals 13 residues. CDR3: CASSSGPLDEQFF. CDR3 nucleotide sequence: TGTGCCAGCAGCTCGGGACCGTTGGATGAGCAGTTCTTC.

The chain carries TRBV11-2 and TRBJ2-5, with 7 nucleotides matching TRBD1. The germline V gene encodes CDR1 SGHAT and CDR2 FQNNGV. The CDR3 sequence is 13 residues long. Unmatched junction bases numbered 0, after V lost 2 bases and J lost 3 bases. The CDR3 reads CASSLQGEETQYF. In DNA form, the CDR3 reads TGTGCCAGCAGCTTACAGGGGGAAGAGACCCAGTACTTC.

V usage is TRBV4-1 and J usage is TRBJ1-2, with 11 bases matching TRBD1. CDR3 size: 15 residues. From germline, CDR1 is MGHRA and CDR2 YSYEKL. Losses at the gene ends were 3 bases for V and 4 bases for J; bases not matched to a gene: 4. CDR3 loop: CASSHRTGGVYGYTF. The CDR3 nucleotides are TGCGCCAGCAGCCACCGGACAGGGGGCGTCTATGGCTACACCTTC.

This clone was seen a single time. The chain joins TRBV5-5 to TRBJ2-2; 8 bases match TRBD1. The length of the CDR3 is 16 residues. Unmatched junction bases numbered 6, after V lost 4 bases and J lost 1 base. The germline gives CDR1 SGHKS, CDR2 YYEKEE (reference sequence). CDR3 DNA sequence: TGTGCCAGCAGCCATCCGACAGGGGTGAACACCGGGGAGCTGTTTTTT. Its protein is CASSHPTGVNTGELFF.

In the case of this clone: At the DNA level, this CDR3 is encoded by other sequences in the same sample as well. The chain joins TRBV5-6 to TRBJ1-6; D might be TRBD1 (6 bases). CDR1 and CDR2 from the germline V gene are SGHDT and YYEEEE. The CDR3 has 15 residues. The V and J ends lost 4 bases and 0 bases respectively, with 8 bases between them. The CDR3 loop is CASSLDSSYNSPLHF. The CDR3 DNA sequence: TGTGCCAGCAGCCTGGACAGCTCCTATAATTCACCCCTCCACTTT.

CDR3 protein: CASSLDRGFGANVLTF. The CDR3 DNA is TGTGCCAGCAGCTTGGACAGGGGTTTTGGGGCCAACGTCCTGACTTTC. V is TRBV6-6 and J is TRBJ2-6; 9 nucleotides align to TRBD1. The CDR3 spans 16 residues. Per germline, CDR1 MNHNY and CDR2 SVGAGI (reference sequence). Unmatched junction bases numbered 6, after V lost 6 bases and J lost 3 bases.